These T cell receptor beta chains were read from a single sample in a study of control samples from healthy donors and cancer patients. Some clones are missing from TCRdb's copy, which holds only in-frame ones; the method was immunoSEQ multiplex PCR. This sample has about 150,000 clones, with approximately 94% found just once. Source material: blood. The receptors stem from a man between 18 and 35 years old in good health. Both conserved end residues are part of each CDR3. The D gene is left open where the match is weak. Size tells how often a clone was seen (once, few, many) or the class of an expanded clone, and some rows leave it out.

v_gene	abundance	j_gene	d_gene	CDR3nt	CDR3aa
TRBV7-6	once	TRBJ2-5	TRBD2	TGTGCCAGCAGCTCCCGGACTAGCGGAAGACAAGAGACCCAGTACTTC	CASSSRTSGRQETQYF
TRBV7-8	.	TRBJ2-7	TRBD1	TGTGCCAGCAGCTTCGGGACAGGGGACGACGAGCAGTACTTC	CASSFGTGDDEQYF
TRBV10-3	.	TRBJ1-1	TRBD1	TGTGCCATCAGTACGGGACAGTTAAGCGGGAACACTGAAGCTTTCTTT	CAISTGQLSGNTEAFF
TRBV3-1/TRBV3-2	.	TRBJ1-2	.	TGTGCCAGCAGCCAAGTTGGGGGGGCGGGGGGCTACACCTTC	CASSQVGGAGGYTF
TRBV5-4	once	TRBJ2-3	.	TGTGCCAGCAGCTTGTTAGATACGCAGTATTTT	CASSLLDTQYF
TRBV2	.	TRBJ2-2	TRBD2	TGTGCCAGCAGACCCAGACTAGCGGGGGCGAACACCGGGGAGCTGTTTTTT	CASRPRLAGANTGELFF
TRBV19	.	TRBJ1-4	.	TGTGCCAGTCAGGAGGGTGAAAAACTGTTTTTT	CASQEGEKLFF
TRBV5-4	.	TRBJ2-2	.	TGTGCCAGCAGCGCCGGTGTCTTCAACACCGGGGAGCTGTTTTTT	CASSAGVFNTGELFF
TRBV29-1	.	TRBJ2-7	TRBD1	TGCAGCGCCCAGCTCACCGACAGGGGGTTCTACGAGCAGTACTTC	CSAQLTDRGFYEQYF
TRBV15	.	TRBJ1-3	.	TGTGCCACCAGCAGGACGACACGTAGGTTTTCGTCCTCTGGAAACACCATATATTTT	CATSRTTRRFSSSGNTIYF
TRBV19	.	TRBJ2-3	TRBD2	TGTGCCAGTAGTATGCGGGGGGGCTCTTTCGGCACAGATACGCAGTATTTT	CASSMRGGSFGTDTQYF
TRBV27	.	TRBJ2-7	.	TGTGCCAGCAGTTTCGGACGCTCCTACGAGCAGTACTTC	CASSFGRSYEQYF
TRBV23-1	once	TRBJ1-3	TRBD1	TGCGCCAGCAGTCAATGTTACAGGGGGCGAGCGGGAAACACCATATATTTT	CASSQCYRGRAGNTIYF
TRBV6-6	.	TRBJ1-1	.	TGTGCCAGCAGTTACTCACCGTATGGGACTGAAGCTTTCTTT	CASSYSPYGTEAFF
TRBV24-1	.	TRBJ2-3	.	TGTGCCACCAGTGACCAAAGGGGAGAGGGCACAGATACGCAGTATTTT	CATSDQRGEGTDTQYF
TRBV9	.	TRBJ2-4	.	TGTGCCAGCAGCGTAGCTGGGACAGCCAAAAACATTCAGTACTTC	CASSVAGTAKNIQYF
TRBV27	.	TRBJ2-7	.	TGTGCCAGCAGTCCACAACTCAGGACTGGCGAGCAGTACTTC	CASSPQLRTGEQYF
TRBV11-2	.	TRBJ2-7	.	TGTGCCAGCAGCCGGGGCCCCGCCGGTAGCTACGAGCAGTACTTC	CASSRGPAGSYEQYF
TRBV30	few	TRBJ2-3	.	TGTGCCTGGAGTTCCCCCGGGAGCGGGCCCTCAGATACGCAGTATTTT	CAWSSPGSGPSDTQYF
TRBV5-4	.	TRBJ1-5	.	TGTGCCAGCAGCCCCGGGGCGGGGTTCAATCAGCCCCAGCATTTT	CASSPGAGFNQPQHF
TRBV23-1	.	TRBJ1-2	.	TGCGCCAGCTTCCCCCCCCCGGGCAGATTCAACTATGGCTACACCTTC	CASFPPPGRFNYGYTF
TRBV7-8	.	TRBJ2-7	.	TGTGCCAGCAGCTCAGCCCTGGGGTACGAGCAGTACTTC	CASSSALGYEQYF
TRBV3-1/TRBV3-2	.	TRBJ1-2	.	TGTGCCAGCAGCCAAGTGGGGGGGCAATCGGGCTACACCTTC	CASSQVGGQSGYTF
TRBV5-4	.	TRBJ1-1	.	TGTGCCAGCAGCTTATGGCCAGGGTCTTTAACTGAAGCTTTCTTT	CASSLWPGSLTEAFF
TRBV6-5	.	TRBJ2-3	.	TGTGCCAGCGCTCGGAGCACAGATACGCAGTATTTT	CASARSTDTQYF
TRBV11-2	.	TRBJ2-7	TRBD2	TGTGCCAGCAGCTCCACCCTCCTAGCGGGGGGGTCCGAGCAGTACTTC	CASSSTLLAGGSEQYF
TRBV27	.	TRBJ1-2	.	TGTGCCAGCAGTTTATTGGGCAATAGGCAGGGCGGATATGGCTACACCTTC	CASSLLGNRQGGYGYTF
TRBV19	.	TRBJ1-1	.	TGTGCCAGTAGTACTACAAGGAACACTGAAGCTTTCTTT	CASSTTRNTEAFF
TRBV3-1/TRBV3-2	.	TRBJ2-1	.	TGTGCCAGCAGCCAAGGTTTCGGTGAGCAGTTCTTC	CASSQGFGEQFF
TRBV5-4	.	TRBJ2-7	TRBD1	TGTGCCAGCAGCGCACCGGGACAGGGTCCAACCAGCGAGCAGTACTTC	CASSAPGQGPTSEQYF
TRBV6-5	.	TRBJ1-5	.	TGTGCCAGCAGTTACTCTGCCATAGCGTCGCCCCAGCATTTT	CASSYSAIASPQHF
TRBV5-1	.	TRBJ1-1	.	TGCGCCAGCAGCTTGAAGTCTAGGGAAACTGAAGCTTTCTTT	CASSLKSRETEAFF
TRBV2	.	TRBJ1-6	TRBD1	TGTGCCAGCAGTGAAGTAGGGGGCAATAATTCACCCCTCCACTTT	CASSEVGGNNSPLHF
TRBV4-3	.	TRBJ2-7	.	TGCGCCAGCAGCCAAGATCTGGGGGACGAGCAGTACTTC	CASSQDLGDEQYF
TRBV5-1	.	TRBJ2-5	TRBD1	TGCGCCAGCAGCTTGGGGGGACAGACAGTTCAAGAGACCCAGTACTTC	CASSLGGQTVQETQYF
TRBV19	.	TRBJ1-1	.	TGTGCCAGTAGTATAACGGGCAGCATGAACACTGAAGCTTTCTTT	CASSITGSMNTEAFF
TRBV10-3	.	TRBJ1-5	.	TGTGCCATCAGTGAGACTCGGACGGTTAATCAGCCCCAGCATTTT	CAISETRTVNQPQHF
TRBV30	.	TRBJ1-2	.	TGTGCCTGGAGTGTAGCGGGGCCCGGCTACACCTTC	CAWSVAGPGYTF
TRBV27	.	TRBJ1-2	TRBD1	TGTGCCAGCACCTCCTACAGGGGTTGGGGCTACACCTTC	CASTSYRGWGYTF
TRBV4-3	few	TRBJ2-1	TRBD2	TGCGCCAGCAGCCTGTCCTGGCGGGAGGGCGGAGCATACGAGCAGTTCTTC	CASSLSWREGGAYEQFF
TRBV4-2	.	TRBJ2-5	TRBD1	TGTGCCAGCAGCCTGGGGGGACAGGGGAGGCCAGAGACCCAGTACTTC	CASSLGGQGRPETQYF
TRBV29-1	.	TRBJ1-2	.	TGCAGCGGGTTTGGGGAGGGAGGCTACACCTTC	CSGFGEGGYTF
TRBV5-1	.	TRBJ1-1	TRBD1	TGCGCCAGCAGCTTGGCGCGGGACAGGCCCAAGGGGCATGGGAACACTGAAGCTTTCTTT	CASSLARDRPKGHGNTEAFF
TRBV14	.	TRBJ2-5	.	TGTGCCAGCAGCCAAGGATCAGGGCGGACGGAGACCCAGTACTTC	CASSQGSGRTETQYF
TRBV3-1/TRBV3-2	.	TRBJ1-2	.	TGTGCCAGCAGCCAAGCCGGGACGGAGTATGGCTACACCTTC	CASSQAGTEYGYTF
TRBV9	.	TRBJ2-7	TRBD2	TGTGCCAGCAGCCCAGGGACTAGCGGGAGTCTCCTCTACGAGCAGTACTTC	CASSPGTSGSLLYEQYF